Sequencing of this T cell receptor (beta chain) was carried out in a study of shared clonotypes between healthy human individuals (dated by TCRdb to the early 2020s). Background for the entire study: The cohort comprised two women and a few men aged 18 to 49 years. For each donor, CD4 naive and CD4 memory were each run on three plates, CD8 naive on two plates, and CD8 memory on one plate. The study deeply sequenced blood TCR repertoires of about 5 healthy adults to estimate repertoire size and the extent of clonotype sharing between individuals. To increase sequencing depth and limit assay-specific biases, TCR repertoire library preparation and sequencing were carried out by different laboratories using diverse techniques. Per donor, leukapheresis produced somewhere between about 0.85 and 10 billion PBMCs. Study-level results and caveats: Pairwise subsampling indicated that sequencing depth was expected to affect the degree of clonotype sharing among donors. The genetic and exposure-history diversity represented was limited by the small number of donors. Larger estimated clonotype richness was generally found for naive subsets than for memory subsets. Compared with non-shared clonotypes, the clonotypes found in all four sorted-subset donors had higher generation probabilities. Incomplete sequencing was indicated by rarefaction of sorted-subset datasets, despite the large sequencing depth. Sampling was restricted to blood, and TCR repertoires in tissues likely differ from the TCR repertoires found in blood. About 5% of naive CD4, roughly 3.5% of naive CD8, 2.3% of memory CD4, and about 0.4% of memory CD8 clonotypes were shared across several donors.

The donors were healthy, HIV-negative adults with no recently reported acute infections or vaccinations. Every donor was a Caucasian adult living in Nashville, Tennessee, USA. CD4+ T cells were enriched by magnetic negative selection, after which naive cells were positively selected on CD45RA and the negative fraction was taken as the memory subset. Blood was obtained by leukapheresis, after which PBMCs were separated by Ficoll-Histopaque density gradient centrifugation and cryopreserved in liquid nitrogen vapor phase. Analytical flow cytometry was used to check the purity and quantity of each magnetically sorted T cell population. Genomic DNA was isolated from each sorted fraction and quantified by UV absorbance on a Nanodrop 2000c. Concerning this clone: This clone's antigen is unknown. Base qualities are not provided; no much larger clone lies one nucleotide away.

TCR CDR3 regions were amplified from genomic DNA by multiplex PCR using the deep immunoSEQ assay. For each cell subset, the extracted genomic DNA was distributed evenly across all wells of several immunoSEQ 96-well plates, and each plate served as one replicate. Each replicate PCR for sorted subsets received roughly 200 ng genomic DNA, equal to roughly 30,000 T cell genomes. Purified libraries were measured with a Qubit 3.0 fluorometer, size-checked on a Bioanalyzer 2100, and measured again with the KAPA Library Quantification kit. Every immunoSEQ 96-well plate was sequenced on a separate single-read 150-cycle Illumina NextSeq 550 flow cell. The authors processed their data as follows. The immunoSEQ output contained only junctional sequences without quality scores, so filtering could not match that applied to full-length reads. Sequences were annotated with PyIR, a Python wrapper for IgBLAST v1.9, using IMGT germline references to assign V/J genes and CDR3. Any read was removed if the V/J assignment was weak (E-value above 1e-6), the CDR3 was missing, or the read contained stop codons, out-of-frame junctions, or ambiguous translated residues. V3J clonotypes were defined as sequences sharing an identical inferred V gene, J gene, and CDR3 amino acid sequence. To compute the percentage overlap between repertoires, the number of shared unique clonotypes was divided by the size of the smaller repertoire. RTK rarefaction, the Chao1 estimator, and Recon v2.1 estimates of unobserved clonotypes were used to assess repertoire richness. For all TCRbeta clonotypes obtained by the gDNA method from four donors, generation probabilities were computed with OLGA. TCRdb mirrors the immuneACCESS table, restricted to in-frame sequences. Some clones are absent from its copies; in checked studies, under half trace to an unresolved V gene, and the reason for the others is unknown. V, J and clone size reflect that table, while D and trimming were determined from the DNA. For this sample the table gives some 2,000,000 clones, of which more than 90% were detected only once. Of the sample, roughly 0.13% falls within the top ten clones.

The CDR3, cysteine through phenylalanine, is 13 amino acids long. Of all the DNA, just the CDR3 is kept, 39 bases in frame from base 1. Sequenced input: naive CD4+ T cells sorted from blood. Taken with the paper, the label for cell subset or site translates to: CD45RA+ positively selected. The chain employs TRBV12-1 and TRBJ1-2; the DNA was not compared with TRBD1, the D call given in the table. TRBV12-1 is assigned pseudogene status. This sequence was found in a man aged 18 to 29 in good health. The CDR3 region has the sequence CASPGTEIYGYTF. Here is the DNA: TGTGCCAGCCCCGGGACAGAGATATATGGCTACACCTTC.